Shown below are 30 T cell receptor beta chains from a single sample sequenced in a study of a mutant IDH1 vaccine in newly diagnosed glioma. Some clones are missing from TCRdb's copy, which holds only in-frame ones; the method was immunoSEQ multiplex PCR. The sample has around 54,000 clones, approximately 87% seen once; the top ten hold more than 1.1%. The antigens of these receptors remain unknown. Described time point: week 23, last vaccination. The investigators gave 300 ug of mutant IDH1 20-mer peptide in each vaccine dose, together with topical imiquimod. Specimen: PBMCs, collected from a glioma patient whose treatment included an IDH1 peptide vaccine. All receptors come from a man in his forties with glioma.

The chain couples TRBV11-2 to TRBJ2-1; weak D call: TRBD2 (6 bases). The V gene lost 6 bases and the J gene lost 5 bases, with 17 bases spanning the gap. The germline V gene has CDR1 SGHAT and CDR2 FQNNGV. The CDR3 has 15 amino acids. The CDR3 DNA reads TGTGCCAGCAGGGAGGGCTTTAGCGGAGACAATGAGCAGTTCTTC. It codes for CASREGFSGDNEQFF.

This clone turned up a few times. This chain uses TRBV14 with TRBJ1-2; TRBD1 matches at 8 bases. Germline V gene data show CDR1 as SGHDN and CDR2 as FVKESK. The CDR3 is 13 residues long. V shed 5 bases and J 4 bases; nucleotides not matched to a gene: 3. CDR3 loop: CASSDRGSYGYTF. The CDR3 region has the DNA TGTGCCAGCAGCGACAGGGGCTCCTATGGCTACACCTTC. Full variable domain (remainder filled in from reference TRBV14 and TRBJ1-2): EAGVTQFPSHSVIEKGQTVTLRCDPISGHDNLYWYRRVMGKEIKFLLHFVKESKQDESGMPNNRFLAERTGGTYSTLKVQPAELEDSGVYFCASSDRGSYGYTFGSGTRLTVV.

V gene TRBV9 combines with J gene TRBJ1-5, with a possible D match to TRBD1 (5 bases). Germline CDR1 SGDLS, CDR2 YYNGEE. With 0 bases removed from V and 1 base from J, the gap between germline ends came to 5 bases. The CDR3 has 14 amino acids. DNA for the CDR3: TGTGCCAGCAGCGTAGGGGACAGCAATCAGCCCCAGCATTTT. It yields the protein CASSVGDSNQPQHF.

This chain links TRBV29-1 with TRBJ2-5, with D perhaps TRBD2 (6 bases). With the DNA end fitting TRBJ2-7 better, the J assignment may be wrong. Germline V gene lookup returns CDR1 SQVTM and CDR2 ANQGSEA. The CDR3 extends over 13 amino acids. Here the CDR3 DNA reads TGCAGCGTGGCGGGACGGCCGCCTTACGAGCAGTACTTC. Its protein product is CSVAGRPPYEQYF.

The rearrangement uses TRBV5-6 and TRBJ1-5; 7 nucleotides line up with TRBD1. Trimming removed 4 bases from V and 7 bases from J; junction bases left unmatched: 5. The CDR3 contains 13 residues. Germline CDR1 SGHDT, CDR2 YYEEEE. The CDR3 bases are TGTGCCAGCAGCGCGACAGGGAGGCAGCCCCAGCATTTT. This sequence encodes CASSATGRQPQHF. Filled out from reference TRBV5-6 and TRBJ1-5, the complete variable domain reads DAGVTQSPTHLIKTRGQQVTLRCSPKSGHDTVSWYQQALGQGPQFIFQYYEEEERQRGNFPDRFSGHQFPNYSSELNVNALLLGDSALYLCASSATGRQPQHFGDGTRLSIL.

The chain carries TRBV6-1 and TRBJ2-7, with TRBD1 matching over 8 bases. The germline gives CDR1 MNHNS, CDR2 SASEGT. V trimming: 4 bases; J trimming: 2 bases; junction bases outside the gene matches: 4. The CDR3 sequence is 14 residues long. The CDR3 DNA is TGTGCCAGCAGTGCGAGACAGGGGACCTACGAGCAGTACTTC. Residues: CASSARQGTYEQYF.

The chain recombines TRBV20-1 with TRBJ1-1; D unclear. CDR3 length: 10 residues. CDR1 is DFQATT, CDR2 SNEGSKA, per germline (reference sequence). The CDR3 region has the DNA TGCAGCGCCGGCAGCACTGAAGCTTTCTTT. Translating gives CSAGSTEAFF.

This clone was detected a few times. V and J are TRBV7-2 and TRBJ1-2, with D possibly being TRBD1 (6 bases). CDR1 and CDR2 from the germline V gene are SGHTA and FQGNSA. V lost 5 bases and J 6 bases, leaving 13 bases between the germline ends. The CDR3 covers 13 residues. The CDR3 here is CASSPRGGDGYTF. The CDR3 DNA follows: TGTGCCAGCAGCCCGCGAGGGGGGGATGGCTACACCTTC.

This clone was counted a few times. A junction end diverges from the germline sequence, so it may reflect a read error. The chain is built from TRBV7-7 and TRBJ2-7, with TRBD2 identical over 9 bases. Germline-derived CDR1 and CDR2 are SSHAT and FNYEAQ (reference sequence). The CDR3 has 13 residues. This CDR3 reads CASSLVAGGLMNF. The CDR3 DNA is TGTGCCAGCAGCTTAGTGGCGGGAGGGCTTATGAACTTC.

This chain joins TRBV19 and TRBJ2-1; 7 positions agree with TRBD1. The CDR3 is 12 residues long. V dropped 9 bases and J dropped 10; count of bases not matched to a gene: 9. Germline CDR1 and CDR2: LNHDA and SQIVND (reference sequence). The CDR3 DNA follows: TGTGCCAGCGAACAGGGGAGCGGCGAGCAGTTCTTC. Its protein is CASEQGSGEQFF.

This clone was counted once. V gene TRBV7-2 combines with J gene TRBJ2-5; 9 positions agree with TRBD2. The CDR3 length is 16 residues. The V gene's germline CDR1 is SGHTA and CDR2 FQGNSA. V lost 1 base to trimming and J lost 10 bases; unmatched junction nucleotides: 13. Written as DNA, the CDR3 is TGTGCCAGCAGCTTAGTGGCTAGCGGGGCCCAGGGTGGCCAGTACTTC. Encoded protein: CASSLVASGAQGGQYF.

CDR3 coding DNA: TGTGCCATCAGTGATCGCCAGGGGACTGGAAACACCATATATTTT. Its translation: CAISDRQGTGNTIYF. V and J are TRBV10-3 and TRBJ1-3, with D tentatively TRBD1 (6 bases). Trimming took 3 bases from V and 2 from J, leaving 11 bases between them. CDR3 length: 15 residues. CDR1 and CDR2 (germline): ENHRY, SYGVKD.

This sequence joins TRBV2 and TRBJ1-5; D is unclear. With 0 bases removed from V and 7 bases from J, the gap between germline ends came to 10 bases. This CDR3 has 14 amino acids. Germline loops: CDR1 SNHLY, CDR2 FYNNEI. CDR3 amino acids: CASSEAPSRQPQHF. CDR3 bases: TGTGCCAGCAGTGAAGCCCCATCCCGACAGCCCCAGCATTTT.

CDR3 region: CSVELTSGYNEQFF. In DNA form, the CDR3 reads TGCAGCGTTGAGTTGACTAGCGGGTACAATGAGCAGTTCTTC. The J gene is TRBJ2-1, the V gene TRBV29-1; 10 bases fit TRBD2. V was pared by 3 bases and J by 4 bases, with 3 bases of the junction left unmatched. The CDR3 is 14 amino acids. Germline assignment: CDR1 SQVTM and CDR2 ANQGSEA.

The J gene is TRBJ2-4, the V gene TRBV30; 8 bases are a match to TRBD1. The CDR3 extends over 17 amino acids. The V segment lost 3 bases and the J segment 8 bases; nucleotides outside the gene matches: 18. Looked up from germline, CDR1 is GTSNPN and CDR2 is SVGIG (reference sequence). The CDR3 is CAWRGLSGGPGRDIQYF. The CDR3 DNA reads as TGTGCCTGGAGGGGGCTCTCAGGGGGCCCTGGTAGGGACATTCAGTACTTC.

Regarding this clone: A junction boundary mismatches the germline segment, possibly from a read error. The chain recombines TRBV29-1 with TRBJ2-7; 10 positions match TRBD1. Per the germline V gene, CDR1 is SQVTM and CDR2 is ANQGSEA. The CDR3 extends over 14 amino acids. DNA for the CDR3: TGTAGCGTTTGGAAGGGACAGGGGTCCTACGAGCAGTACTTC. Translated, it gives CSVWKGQGSYEQYF.

The chain has TRBV29-1 and TRBJ2-1, with no clear D. The length of the CDR3 is 11 residues. Trimming took off 5 bases at V and 3 bases at J, with 5 bases between the two ends. CDR1 and CDR2 (germline): SQVTM, ANQGSEA. The CDR3 sequence: CSVQNYNEQFF. The CDR3 nucleotides are TGCAGCGTTCAGAACTACAATGAGCAGTTCTTC.

V usage is TRBV19 and J usage is TRBJ2-3; 8 nucleotides align to TRBD2. This CDR3 is built from 14 residues. Germline V gives CDR1 LNHDA, CDR2 SQIVND (reference sequence). The J segment lost 2 bases and the V segment lost 4 bases, leaving 2 bases of the junction unmatched. The CDR3 here is CASSRAGVTDTQYF. In DNA form, the CDR3 reads TGTGCCAGTAGTAGAGCGGGAGTCACAGATACGCAGTATTTT.

This clone appeared once. This chain links TRBV27 with TRBJ2-5, with no clear D. CDR1 is MNHEY and CDR2 is SMNVEV in the germline V gene (reference sequence). The CDR3 runs to 12 residues. The V gene lost 2 bases and the J gene lost 7 bases, with 8 bases spanning the gap. Written as DNA, the CDR3 is TGTGCCAGCAGTTTAACCGGCGGGACCCAGTACTTC. Translated: CASSLTGGTQYF.

The rearrangement joins TRBV2 to TRBJ2-3; D is uncertain. CDR1 and CDR2 (germline): SNHLY, FYNNEI. The CDR3 totals 13 residues. In DNA, the CDR3 is TGTGCTACCCAGCCACCTTACACAGATACGCAGTATTTT. Amino acids: CATQPPYTDTQYF.

The V call is TRBV2, the J call TRBJ2-3; D is perhaps TRBD2 (5 bases). Looked up from germline, CDR1 is SNHLY and CDR2 is FYNNEI. The CDR3 loop spans 16 amino acids. V was clipped by 8 bases and J by 6 bases, with 24 bases between them. The CDR3 sequence is CASLALTSGRGDTQYF. The CDR3 nucleotides read TGTGCCAGCTTAGCCTTAACTTCCGGTAGAGGGGATACGCAGTATTTT. Full variable domain (remainder filled in from reference TRBV2 and TRBJ2-3): EPEVTQTPSHQVTQMGQEVILRCVPISNHLYFYWYRQILGQKVEFLVSFYNNEISEKSEIFDDQFSVERPDGSNFTLKIRSTKLEDSAMYFCASLALTSGRGDTQYFGPGTRLTVL.

A single count supports this clone. The gene calls are TRBV5-1 and TRBJ2-5; 10 bases line up with TRBD1. Looked up from germline, CDR1 is SGHRS and CDR2 is YFSETQ. With 3 bases clipped from V and 5 bases from J, the junction kept 4 bases outside the gene matches. This CDR3 comprises 14 residues. In nucleotides, the CDR3 is TGCGCCAGCAGCTGGGACAGGGGTGGGGAGACCCAGTACTTC. Residues: CASSWDRGGETQYF.

The rearrangement uses TRBV11-3 and TRBJ2-1; 7 bases are shared with TRBD2. The CDR3 is made up of 14 amino acids. Germline-derived CDR1 and CDR2 are SGHNT and YENEEA. The junction had 11 bases not matched to a gene; V was cut back by 5 bases and J by 10 bases. CDR3 sequence (DNA): TGTGCCAGCAGCCTTGGACTAGGACAATCGGAGCAGTTCTTC. As protein: CASSLGLGQSEQFF.

This sequence joins TRBV28 and TRBJ2-7, with 11 nucleotides matching TRBD2. The CDR3 consists of 17 residues. The junction had 14 bases not matched to a gene; V was cut back by 5 bases and J by 5 bases. The germline V gene has CDR1 MDHEN and CDR2 SYDVKM. The CDR3 spells CASSLLLRLAGKHEQYF. In nucleotides, the CDR3 is TGTGCCAGCAGTCTACTTCTACGACTAGCGGGAAAGCACGAGCAGTACTTC.

The J gene is TRBJ2-1, the V gene TRBV7-8; 12 nucleotides match TRBD2. This CDR3 is 14 amino acids long. Trimming took 2 bases from V and 9 from J; bases not matched to a gene: 2. The germline V gene has CDR1 SGHVS and CDR2 FQNEAQ. CDR3 DNA sequence: TGTGCCAGCAGCTTACAGGGACTAGCGGGTGAGCAGTTCTTC. Its protein is CASSLQGLAGEQFF.

V usage is TRBV6-5 and J usage is TRBJ2-5; D unclear. Germline CDR1 reads MNHEY; CDR2 reads SVGAGI. V was shortened by 0 bases and J by 5 bases, with 13 bases between the two germline ends. The CDR3 spans 15 residues. The CDR3 DNA sequence: TGTGCCAGCAGTTACTCTCGGTTACCCCTTGAGACCCAGTACTTC. It specifies CASSYSRLPLETQYF.

J is TRBJ2-2 and V is TRBV12-5; 7 nucleotides line up with TRBD1. The junction had 7 bases not matched to a gene; V was cut back by 5 bases and J by 4 bases. CDR3 length equals 15 residues. Germline values: CDR1 LGHNT, CDR2 FRNRAP. The DNA of the CDR3 is TGTGCTAGTGGTCAAGACAGGGTATCCACCGGGGAGCTGTTTTTT. Residues: CASGQDRVSTGELFF.

This chain joins TRBV2 and TRBJ2-7, with a tentative D call TRBD2 (6 bases). Deletions cut 6 bases from V and 3 bases from J, with 9 bases between. This CDR3 spans 12 amino acids. The germline V gene has CDR1 SNHLY and CDR2 FYNNEI. The DNA for the CDR3 is TGTGCCAGCAGGCGGGACGACTACGAGCAGTACTTC. Translation gives CASRRDDYEQYF.

For the CDR3, the DNA is TGTGCCAGCAGCTTTCGGAATAGCGGATACAATGAGCAGTTCTTC. Its protein product is CASSFRNSGYNEQFF. The rearrangement joins TRBV5-6 to TRBJ2-1; the D gene is possibly TRBD2 (6 bases). The CDR3 has 15 residues. Germline V lookup: CDR1 SGHDT, CDR2 YYEEEE. V was shortened by 2 bases and J by 4 bases, with 13 bases between the two germline ends.

The chain is built from TRBV2 and TRBJ2-1, with D perhaps matching TRBD1 (7 bases). With 8 bases removed from V and 5 bases from J, the gap between germline ends came to 31 bases. In germline, CDR1 is SNHLY, CDR2 FYNNEI. The CDR3 is 19 amino acids. In nucleotides, the CDR3 is TGTGCCAGCCCCCCTAACCCGGGGGACAGATTGGTGGGTGACAATGAGCAGTTCTTC. This translates into CASPPNPGDRLVGDNEQFF.